The 10 T cell receptor beta chains presented below share a single source sample, sequenced in a study of cytomegalovirus exposure and HLA in healthy donors. PCR used 60 Vbeta primers and 13 Jbeta primers. Method: immunoSEQ multiplex PCR; TCRdb's copy keeps in-frame clones and lacks some. The sample carries about 210,000 clones, 60% to 80% recorded once. The sample consisted of PBMCs. Every receptor here comes from a male donor in good health and CMV-seronegative.

The chain recombines TRBV30 with TRBJ1-2, with D possibly matching TRBD1 (6 bases). With 2 bases removed from V and 6 bases from J, the gap between germline ends came to 19 bases. The germline gives CDR1 GTSNPN, CDR2 SVGIG (reference sequence). This CDR3 is built from 15 residues. As DNA, the CDR3 is TGTGCCTGGAGTTGGGGGACGATACAGGGAGATGGCTACACCTTC. It codes for CAWSWGTIQGDGYTF.

The table lists this clone with a few counts. The chain has TRBV5-1 and TRBJ1-1; 9 bases match TRBD1. V gave up 1 base and J gave up 1 base; unmatched junction bases: 2. This CDR3 has 15 amino acids. CDR1 and CDR2 from the germline V gene are SGHRS and YFSETQ. Here the CDR3 DNA reads TGCGCCAGCAGCTTGACAGGGGGCCAGAACACTGAAGCTTTCTTT. Protein sequence: CASSLTGGQNTEAFF.

This sequence joins TRBV14 and TRBJ2-7; 10 bases fit TRBD2. Germline CDR1 is SGHDN and CDR2 is FVKESK. V lost 4 bases and J lost 5; bases outside the gene matches: 17. The CDR3 totals 18 residues. CDR3 bases: TGTGCCAGCAGCCGTTGGACTAGCGGAGCTCTACCCATCCACGAGCAGTACTTC. Protein sequence: CASSRWTSGALPIHEQYF.

The chain employs TRBV27 and TRBJ1-4; D ambiguous. V lost 1 base and J 6 bases, leaving 12 bases between the germline ends. Germline loops: CDR1 MNHEY, CDR2 SMNVEV (reference sequence). The CDR3 runs to 15 residues. CDR3 residues: CASSLFPGFDEKLFF. For the CDR3, the DNA is TGTGCCAGCAGTTTATTCCCGGGATTTGATGAAAAACTGTTTTTT.

The chain uses TRBV27 and TRBJ2-7; 9 positions match TRBD1. The CDR3 extends over 14 amino acids. The germline V gene encodes CDR1 MNHEY and CDR2 SMNVEV (reference sequence). J lost 3 bases, V lost 6 bases, and 6 bases had no gene match. This CDR3 is CASSNRGRFYEQYF. The CDR3, as DNA: TGTGCCAGCAGCAACAGGGGGCGCTTCTACGAGCAGTACTTC.

The chain combines TRBV7-3 with TRBJ2-3; possible D gene TRBD2, 7 bases. The CDR3 is 16 amino acids. Trimming stripped 4 bases from V and 2 bases from J, with 16 bases between. Germline assignment: CDR1 SGHTA and CDR2 FQGTGA. In DNA, the CDR3 is TGTGCCAGCAGCTGGGGGGGCGGGGGAAACACAGATACGCAGTATTTT. Its translation: CASSWGGGGNTDTQYF.

This chain links TRBV7-9 with TRBJ2-5; D ambiguous. V was shortened by 0 bases and J by 2 bases, with 4 bases between the two germline ends. Germline CDR1 reads SEHNR; CDR2 reads FQNEAQ (reference sequence). This CDR3 is built from 13 residues. The CDR3 loop is CASSLAQQETQYF. Here the CDR3 DNA reads TGTGCCAGCAGCTTAGCCCAACAAGAGACCCAGTACTTC.

This clone was seen more than once but under ten times. V and J are TRBV18 and TRBJ1-1, with 9 nucleotides matching TRBD1. The CDR3 length is 16 residues. V trimming: 0 bases; J trimming: 3 bases; junction bases outside the gene matches: 5. Germline V gene sequence: CDR1 KGHSH, CDR2 LQKENI. The CDR3: CASSPPTGGRDTEAFF. The CDR3, as DNA: TGTGCCAGCTCACCACCCACAGGGGGCCGGGACACTGAAGCTTTCTTT.

In this sample, this clone turned up a few times. The chain joins TRBV19 to TRBJ2-7; tentatively, D is TRBD2 (5 bases). The CDR3 consists of 12 residues. Germline CDR1 and CDR2: LNHDA and SQIVND (reference sequence). V was shortened by 9 bases and J by 4 bases, with 13 bases between the two germline ends. In nucleotides, the CDR3 is TGTGCCAGCCCAAGTGAGGGATACGAGCAGTACTTC. Its protein is CASPSEGYEQYF.

This clone was counted a few times. This sequence joins TRBV5-4 and TRBJ1-4, with TRBD1 identical over 8 bases. This CDR3 is built from 14 residues. CDR1 SGHNT and CDR2 YYREEE come from the germline V gene (reference sequence). The V gene end was trimmed by 2 bases and the J gene end by 4 bases; junction bases not matched to a gene: 1. The CDR3 bases are TGTGCCAGCAGCTTACAGGGGGTTAATGAAAAACTGTTTTTT. It translates to CASSLQGVNEKLFF.